This T cell receptor beta chain was sequenced for a study of chemoradiotherapy in HPV16-positive cancers. Study in general: Candidate HPV-specific clones and shared TCR motifs came from two HPV16-positive patients.

Study-wide results and limits: During treatment, candidate HPV-specific clones and E7-related motifs expanded in tumor. Better recurrence-free survival went with HPV-responsive T-cell expansion in HPV16-positive patients.

The assay was immunoSEQ multiplex PCR, and TCRdb's table has in-frame clones only and misses some. The data show 9,000 or so clones, with over 80% seen just once and roughly an eighth held by the top ten. Over chemoradiotherapy, repertoires were sampled more than once. The germline V gene encodes CDR1 GTSNPN and CDR2 SVGIG (reference sequence). V was clipped by 6 bases and J by 4 bases; unmatched bases: 6. The CDR3 is 13 amino acids. About this clone itself: As yet, its antigen is unknown.

This clonotype was sampled from a human donor with HPV-associated anogenital cancer. The rearrangement uses TRBV30 and TRBJ1-5; TRBD1 agrees at 7 bases. Sequencing used blood, obtained from a patient who underwent chemoradiotherapy. CDR3 amino acids: CACRTGINQPQHF. CDR3 bases: TGTGCCTGCCGGACAGGAATAAATCAGCCCCAGCATTTT.